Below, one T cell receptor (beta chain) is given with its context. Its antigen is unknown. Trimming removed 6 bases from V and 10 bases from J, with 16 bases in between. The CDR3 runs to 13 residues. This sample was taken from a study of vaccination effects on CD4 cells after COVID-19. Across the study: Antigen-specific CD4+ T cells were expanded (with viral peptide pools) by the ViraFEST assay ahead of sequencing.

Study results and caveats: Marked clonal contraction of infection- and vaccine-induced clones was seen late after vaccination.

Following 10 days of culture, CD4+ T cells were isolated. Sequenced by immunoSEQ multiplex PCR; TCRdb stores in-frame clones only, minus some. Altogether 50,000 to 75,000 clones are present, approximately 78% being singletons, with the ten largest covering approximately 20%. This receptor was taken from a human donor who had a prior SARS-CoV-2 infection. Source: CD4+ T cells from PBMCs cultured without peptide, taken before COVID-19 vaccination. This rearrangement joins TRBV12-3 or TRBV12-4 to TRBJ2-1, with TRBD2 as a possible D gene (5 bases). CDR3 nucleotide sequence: TGTGCCAGCAGCATCGGGGAAGACCGGGAGCAGTTCTTC. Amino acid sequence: CASSIGEDREQFF.